The 25 T cell receptor beta chains below were found in one sample sequenced in a study of post-analysis software for immune sequencing data. Whole-study findings and limits: Five TRBV segments (TRBV5-6, TRBV5-1 and TRBV20-1 among them) occurred more frequently in patients than in controls.

TCR beta cDNA libraries had unique molecular identifiers. One entry per CDR3 protein results from TCRdb running MiXCR on the PCR reads. Among hundreds of thousands of distinct CDR3 sequences, roughly 27% were seen once, and the ten largest hold more than 0.55%. Their specific antigens are unknown. Input material: blood. These receptors were obtained from a girl aged 10 to 17 with multiple sclerosis.

This clonotype was seen many times. V and J are TRBV6-5 and TRBJ2-7; D gene uncertain. The CDR3 contains 14 residues. CDR1 and CDR2 (germline): MNHEY, SVGAGI. The V end was cut by 3 bases, the J end by 3 bases, with 12 bases between. Here the CDR3 reads CASSYDPSSYEQYF. The DNA of the CDR3 is TGTGCCAGCAGTTATGATCCTAGTAGCTACGAGCAGTACTTC.

The V gene is TRBV27, the J gene TRBJ1-5; no firm D call. Germline-derived CDR1 and CDR2 are MNHEY and SMNVEV (reference sequence). The CDR3 runs 21 residues. V was clipped by 3 bases and J by 0 bases, with 27 bases between them. The CDR3 here is CASSLQLPGRTGGNSNQPQHF. DNA of the CDR3: TGTGCCAGCAGTTTGCAACTCCCCGGACGGACTGGAGGGAATAGCAATCAGCCCCAGCATTTT.

The rearrangement joins TRBV14 to TRBJ2-1, with D perhaps matching TRBD2 (6 bases). The CDR3 has 15 amino acids. CDR1 SGHDN and CDR2 FVKESK come from the germline V gene. The V and J ends lost 1 base and 9 bases respectively, with 16 bases between them. The CDR3 bases are TGTGCCAGCAGCCAAGGGGCAGGGAGGTTCGCTGAGCAGTTCTTC. Translated, it gives CASSQGAGRFAEQFF.

Turning to this clonotype: At one end the junction does not follow the germline gene, possibly because of a read error. The genes are TRBV28 and TRBJ2-1; D is possibly TRBD1 (6 bases). This CDR3 has 14 amino acids. The germline gives CDR1 MDHEN, CDR2 SYDVKM. Here the CDR3 reads CVSSLFEGGYEQFF. CDR3 DNA: TGTGTCAGCAGTTTATTCGAAGGGGGTTATGAGCAGTTCTTC.

The rearrangement joins TRBV5-1 to TRBJ2-3, with TRBD1 as a possible D gene (6 bases). The germline gives CDR1 SGHRS, CDR2 YFSETQ. The CDR3 consists of 16 residues. The ends were cut back, 2 bases at V and 6 bases at J, with 19 bases in the middle. CDR3 sequence reads: CASSFYRDPRGDTQYF. In nucleotides, the CDR3 is TGCGCCAGCAGCTTTTACCGGGACCCGAGGGGGGATACGCAGTATTTT.

This clonotype has only a few counts. This sequence joins TRBV10-3 and TRBJ1-6, with 8 bases identical to TRBD1. The CDR3 is 13 amino acids. V trimming: 6 bases; J trimming: 7 bases; junction bases outside the gene matches: 2. Germline CDR1 is ENHRY and CDR2 is SYGVKD. DNA of the CDR3: TGTGCCATCAGGGACAGGGAAAATTCACCCCTCCACTTT. Its protein is CAIRDRENSPLHF.

The V call is TRBV28, the J call TRBJ2-7, with 8 bases aligning to TRBD2. Trimming cost V 2 bases and J 3 bases; bases outside gene matches: 6. The CDR3 sequence is 15 residues long. Per germline, CDR1 MDHEN and CDR2 SYDVKM. The CDR3 is CASSLVGGRRYEQYF. As DNA, the CDR3 is TGTGCCAGCAGTTTAGTCGGCGGGAGGCGCTACGAGCAGTACTTC.

This clonotype came up a few times. The gene calls are TRBV20-1 and TRBJ2-2, with a possible D match to TRBD1 (5 bases). Germline values: CDR1 DFQATT, CDR2 SNEGSKA (reference sequence). V was trimmed by 3 bases and J by 3 bases, leaving 17 bases between them. This CDR3 has 16 amino acids. The CDR3 loop reads CSASPLGQGYTGELFF. In nucleotides, the CDR3 is TGCAGTGCTAGCCCCTTGGGGCAGGGATACACCGGGGAGCTGTTTTTT.

In its sample, this clonotype was seen many times. V gene TRBV12-3 or TRBV12-4 combines with J gene TRBJ1-5; D not resolved. V was pared by 4 bases and J by 4 bases, with 2 bases between. The CDR3 extends over 11 amino acids. The CDR3 here is CASSSNQPQHF. In nucleotides, the CDR3 is TGTGCCAGCAGTTCGAATCAGCCCCAGCATTTT.

The genes are TRBV15 and TRBJ1-4; D gene ambiguous. CDR1 is LNHNV and CDR2 is YYDKDF in the germline V gene (reference sequence). The V end was cut by 0 bases, the J end by 10 bases, with 9 bases between. This CDR3 contains 13 residues. The CDR3 reads CATSRDSERKLFF. The CDR3 DNA reads TGTGCCACCAGCAGAGATTCGGAAAGAAAACTGTTTTTT.

V and J are TRBV7-2 and TRBJ1-2; D remains ambiguous. V was trimmed by 5 bases and J by 7 bases, leaving 14 bases between them. Germline CDR1 SGHTA, CDR2 FQGNSA. CDR3 length equals 13 residues. In DNA form, the CDR3 reads TGTGCCAGCAGCCCGGTAGCCATTTTTGGCTACACCTTC. It encodes CASSPVAIFGYTF.

The V gene is TRBV5-1, the J gene TRBJ2-2; TRBD2 aligns across 16 bases. This CDR3 spans 18 amino acids. V dropped 3 bases and J dropped 4; count of bases not matched to a gene: 6. Germline-derived CDR1 and CDR2 are SGHRS and YFSETQ. This CDR3 is CASSSGLAGGPGTGELFF. The CDR3 DNA follows: TGCGCCAGCAGCTCGGGACTAGCGGGAGGGCCGGGCACCGGGGAGCTGTTTTTT. Full variable domain (outside the CDR3, taken from reference TRBV5-1 and TRBJ2-2): KAGVTQTPRYLIKTRGQQVTLSCSPISGHRSVSWYQQTPGQGLQFLFEYFSETQRNKGNFPGRFSGRQFSNSRSEMNVSTLELGDSALYLCASSSGLAGGPGTGELFFGEGSRLTVL.

The genes are TRBV27 and TRBJ2-3; 7 nucleotides match TRBD2. This CDR3 has 14 residues. Germline CDR1 MNHEY, CDR2 SMNVEV (reference sequence). V lost 7 bases, J lost 1 base, and 5 bases stayed unmatched. The CDR3 loop reads CASNGGGRTDTQYF. The DNA for the CDR3 is TGTGCCAGCAATGGCGGGGGACGCACAGATACGCAGTATTTT.

The genes are TRBV7-9 and TRBJ2-1; 10 nucleotides line up with TRBD2. V lost 5 bases and J lost 7; bases outside the gene matches: 5. The CDR3 has 14 amino acids. Germline assignment: CDR1 SEHNR and CDR2 FQNEAQ (reference sequence). CDR3 in amino acids: CASSPTSGLNEQFF. The DNA for the CDR3 is TGTGCCAGCAGCCCGACTAGCGGGCTTAATGAGCAGTTCTTC.

Only one count was recorded for this clonotype. The chain carries TRBV20-1 and TRBJ1-2; D remains unclear. CDR1 DFQATT and CDR2 SNEGSKA come from the germline V gene (reference sequence). V dropped 8 bases and J dropped 3 bases, with 13 bases sitting between them. There are 12 residues in the CDR3. The CDR3 is CSSRLADYGYTF. CDR3 nucleotide sequence: TGCAGTTCCAGGTTGGCGGACTATGGCTACACCTTC.

This clonotype was counted only a few times. V and J are TRBV9 and TRBJ2-1, with D maybe TRBD1 (6 bases). CDR3 size: 14 residues. Germline V gene sequence: CDR1 SGDLS, CDR2 YYNGEE. Between the trimmed V and J ends, which lost 0 bases and 3 bases, there was a span of 7 bases. This chain's CDR3 is CASSVEQGYNEQFF. Here the CDR3 DNA reads TGTGCCAGCAGCGTAGAACAGGGCTACAATGAGCAGTTCTTC.

The rearrangement links TRBV29-1 to TRBJ2-5; TRBD2 matches 11 bases. This CDR3 has 13 amino acids. The germline V gene encodes CDR1 SQVTM and CDR2 ANQGSEA. CDR3 region: CGGTLAGGETQYF. In nucleotides, the CDR3 is TGCGGCGGCACCCTAGCGGGGGGAGAGACCCAGTACTTC.

The chain recombines TRBV29-1 with TRBJ2-7; 10 bases align to TRBD1. The CDR3 has 14 residues. After removal of 1 base from V and 5 bases from J, the junction contained 5 bases not matched to a gene. The germline V gene has CDR1 SQVTM and CDR2 ANQGSEA. The CDR3 DNA follows: TGCAGCGTTGAAGGCGGACAGGGGGTCGACGAGCAGTACTTC. Translation gives CSVEGGQGVDEQYF.

This clonotype was observed a handful of times. The rearrangement links TRBV7-9 to TRBJ1-1, with 10 nucleotides matching TRBD1. Germline assignment: CDR1 SEHNR and CDR2 FQNEAQ (reference sequence). The CDR3 runs 14 residues. J lost 9 bases, V lost 3 bases, and 7 bases had no gene match. CDR3 in DNA: TGTGCCAGCAGCTTTATGACAGGGGGCACCCAAGCTTTCTTT. Translation gives CASSFMTGGTQAFF.

V is TRBV14 and J is TRBJ2-5; a weak D match, TRBD2 (7 bases). This CDR3 is built from 15 residues. Germline loops: CDR1 SGHDN, CDR2 FVKESK. The V and J ends lost 1 base and 9 bases respectively, with 18 bases between them. The CDR3: CASSQVVGGPAAQYF. The CDR3 region has the DNA TGTGCCAGCAGCCAAGTTGTGGGGGGGCCCGCGGCCCAGTACTTC.

This rearrangement joins TRBV20-1 to TRBJ2-1; a possible D gene is TRBD2 (5 bases). This CDR3 has 13 residues. V gave up 3 bases and J gave up 1 base, with 7 bases separating them. Per the germline V gene, CDR1 is DFQATT and CDR2 is SNEGSKA (reference sequence). The CDR3, as DNA: TGCAGTGCTAGGGACTTTTCCTACAATGAGCAGTTCTTC. Its protein is CSARDFSYNEQFF.

This clonotype occurred a few times. The chain couples TRBV4-3 to TRBJ2-3; 8 nucleotides line up with TRBD2. CDR3 size: 15 residues. V dropped 3 bases and J dropped 1; count of bases not matched to a gene: 3. Germline V gives CDR1 LGHNA, CDR2 YSLEER. CDR3 region: CASSQDSGGTDTQYF. The DNA of the CDR3 is TGCGCCAGCAGCCAGGATAGCGGGGGCACAGATACGCAGTATTTT.

Of note for this clonotype: One end of the junction does not line up with germline, which may come from a read error. The chain employs TRBV9 and TRBJ2-3; D ambiguous. CDR1 and CDR2 from the germline V gene are SGDLS and YYNGEE. The CDR3 is 13 amino acids. The CDR3: CTSSFRSPDTQYF. In DNA, the CDR3 is TGTACCAGCAGCTTCCGATCCCCAGATACGCAGTATTTT.

The genes are TRBV3-1 and TRBJ2-7; 9 positions match TRBD2. Germline CDR1 reads LGHDT; CDR2 reads YNNKEL (reference sequence). After removal of 0 bases from V and 2 bases from J, the junction contained 8 bases not matched to a gene. The CDR3 spans 17 residues. CDR3 nucleotides: TGTGCCAGCAGCCAAGATCGGAGTAGCGGGGGCCCCTACGAGCAGTACTTC. Translated: CASSQDRSSGGPYEQYF.

The V call is TRBV20-1, the J call TRBJ1-1; a weak D match, TRBD1 (5 bases). Germline assignment: CDR1 DFQATT and CDR2 SNEGSKA (reference sequence). Trimming pared 8 bases from V and 1 base from J, leaving 14 bases between. The CDR3 is 13 residues long. CDR3 sequence: CSPHRPTNTEAFF. In DNA form, the CDR3 reads TGCAGTCCGCACAGGCCGACGAACACTGAAGCTTTCTTT.